Following are 24 T cell receptor beta chains from one sample sequenced in a study. Each CDR3 protein is one row after TCRdb ran MiXCR on the reads. The profile shows about 5,800 distinct CDR3 sequences, 9.5% to 10% of them singletons. What was sequenced was CD4+ T cells from synovial fluid. These TCRs come from a human donor with rheumatoid arthritis.

This clonotype was observed a few times. The chain joins TRBV18 to TRBJ1-2; TRBD1 aligns across 8 bases. V dropped 4 bases and J dropped 6; count of bases not matched to a gene: 10. This CDR3 contains 15 residues. Germline V gene sequence: CDR1 KGHSH, CDR2 LQKENI. CDR3 residues: CASSLGTGQGHGYTF. The DNA of the CDR3 is TGTGCCAGCTCACTCGGGACAGGACAAGGTCATGGCTACACCTTC. Full variable domain (remainder filled in from reference TRBV18 and TRBJ1-2): NAGVMQNPRHLVRRRGQEARLRCSPMKGHSHVYWYRQLPEEGLKFMVYLQKENIIDESGMPKERFSAEFPKEGPSILRIQQVVRGDSAAYFCASSLGTGQGHGYTFGSGTRLTVV.

In this sample, this clonotype turned up many times. The gene calls are TRBV6-1 and TRBJ1-2; TRBD1 agrees at 7 bases. Germline CDR1 is MNHNS and CDR2 is SASEGT. CDR3 length equals 17 residues. The V and J ends lost 3 bases and 6 bases, in that order; junction bases with no gene match: 16. Here the CDR3 reads CASSDAGGSLREDGYTF. CDR3 nucleotide sequence: TGTGCCAGCAGTGATGCAGGGGGAAGTTTACGGGAGGATGGCTACACCTTC.

By share, this clonotype counts as medium-sized. V is TRBV11-2 and J is TRBJ2-3; weak D call: TRBD2 (5 bases). This CDR3 is built from 16 residues. Trimming pared 5 bases from V and 5 bases from J, leaving 20 bases between. Germline-derived CDR1 and CDR2 are SGHAT and FQNNGV. CDR3 in amino acids: CASSPWTIHGEDTQYF. The CDR3 DNA follows: TGTGCCAGCAGCCCATGGACCATTCACGGGGAAGATACGCAGTATTTT.

In this sample, this clonotype is large (0.1 to 1%). The chain combines TRBV7-2 with TRBJ2-1; D gene ambiguous. The V gene lost 1 base and the J gene lost 7 bases, with 11 bases spanning the gap. CDR1 SGHTA and CDR2 FQGNSA come from the germline V gene. The CDR3 contains 14 residues. The CDR3 DNA is TGTGCCAGCAGCTTAGTGTCTATGCGGAATGAGCAGTTCTTC. Amino acid sequence: CASSLVSMRNEQFF.

This clonotype showed up just a few times. This chain links TRBV5-1 with TRBJ2-2; D unresolved. Germline assignment: CDR1 SGHRS and CDR2 YFSETQ. The CDR3 totals 15 residues. V was cut by 0 bases and J by 2 bases, with 8 bases left in between. CDR3 sequence: CASSLGSTNTGELFF. The CDR3 DNA follows: TGCGCCAGCAGCTTGGGAAGCACCAACACCGGGGAGCTGTTTTTT.

This clonotype ranks as large (0.1 to 1%). The chain combines TRBV18 with TRBJ2-5; TRBD2 might be the D (5 bases). Trimming removed 3 bases at V and 7 bases at J, with 9 bases between. This CDR3 has 12 residues. CDR1 and CDR2 from the germline V gene are KGHSH and LQKENI. The CDR3 spells CASSPSEGTQYF. The DNA of the CDR3 is TGTGCCAGCTCACCTAGCGAAGGGACCCAGTACTTC.

This clonotype was seen many times. V gene TRBV10-3 combines with J gene TRBJ2-7; D might be TRBD1 or TRBD2, each matching 5 bases. The V gene's germline CDR1 is ENHRY and CDR2 SYGVKD. The V end lost 10 bases, the J end lost 6 bases, and 22 bases lay between the germline ends. The CDR3 sequence is 14 residues long. Here the CDR3 reads CASSPGRGLSEQYF. In nucleotides, the CDR3 is TGTGCCAGCAGCCCGGGACGGGGCTTGAGCGAGCAGTACTTC.

This clonotype occurred a few times. The chain joins TRBV2 to TRBJ2-7, with D unresolved. The CDR3 covers 12 residues. The V gene's germline CDR1 is SNHLY and CDR2 FYNNEI. V was trimmed by 6 bases and J by 7 bases, leaving 13 bases between them. This CDR3 reads CASRANAYEQYF. In DNA, the CDR3 is TGTGCCAGCAGGGCCAATGCGTATGAGCAGTACTTC.

This clonotype is deemed medium-sized. The chain has TRBV18 and TRBJ2-3, with TRBD1 matching 12 bases. V lost 2 bases and J lost 4; bases outside the gene matches: 1. The CDR3 consists of 15 residues. The germline CDR1 and CDR2 sequences are KGHSH and LQKENI. The chain's CDR3 is CASSPGTGGADTQYF. The CDR3 DNA reads as TGTGCCAGCTCACCAGGGACAGGGGGCGCAGATACGCAGTATTTT.

This clonotype is categorized as medium-sized. The J gene is TRBJ2-3, the V gene TRBV5-1; 9 bases line up with TRBD1. This CDR3 has 14 residues. The J segment lost 4 bases and the V segment lost 7 bases, leaving 7 bases of the junction unmatched. The V gene's germline CDR1 is SGHRS and CDR2 YFSETQ. The CDR3 loop is CASGRDRASDTQYF. The CDR3 DNA follows: TGCGCCAGCGGACGGGACAGGGCTTCAGATACGCAGTATTTT.

This clonotype was counted ten times or more. V is TRBV12-3 or TRBV12-4 and J is TRBJ1-6; possible D gene TRBD1, 5 bases. The CDR3 totals 14 residues. V was shortened by 0 bases and J by 7 bases, with 7 bases between the two germline ends. The CDR3 loop reads CASSLAAGNSPLHF. CDR3 in DNA: TGTGCCAGCAGTTTAGCGGCAGGGAATTCACCCCTCCACTTT.

This clonotype is labeled medium-sized (0.01 to 0.1%). The rearrangement joins TRBV7-2 to TRBJ1-5; D remains ambiguous. The CDR3 is 15 residues long. Trimming left V 1 base short and J 0 bases short, with 7 bases between. Germline V gives CDR1 SGHTA, CDR2 FQGNSA. CDR3 in amino acids: CASSLVSTSNQPQHF. CDR3 nucleotides: TGTGCCAGCAGCTTAGTCTCCACTAGCAATCAGCCCCAGCATTTT.

This clonotype was counted at least ten times. V gene TRBV27 combines with J gene TRBJ1-6; D is uncertain. V lost 6 bases to trimming and J lost 10 bases, with 13 bases between them. Germline lookup yields CDR1 MNHEY and CDR2 SMNVEV (reference sequence). This CDR3 has 13 amino acids. Written as DNA, the CDR3 is TGTGCCAGCAGGAGGGTAATTGGCTCACCCCTCCACTTT. Amino acids: CASRRVIGSPLHF.

This clonotype was recorded a few times. The V gene is TRBV18, the J gene TRBJ2-2, with 8 bases matching TRBD1. J was trimmed by 3 bases and V by 6 bases; bases with no gene match: 0. CDR1 is KGHSH and CDR2 is LQKENI in the germline V gene. This CDR3 is built from 13 residues. The CDR3 sequence: CASSDRDTGELFF. CDR3 nucleotides: TGTGCCAGCTCGGACAGGGACACCGGGGAGCTGTTTTTT. The variable domain in full, completed from reference TRBV18 and TRBJ2-2, reads NAGVMQNPRHLVRRRGQEARLRCSPMKGHSHVYWYRQLPEEGLKFMVYLQKENIIDESGMPKERFSAEFPKEGPSILRIQQVVRGDSAAYFCASSDRDTGELFFGEGSRLTVL.

In its sample, this clonotype was seen many times. The rearrangement links TRBV10-3 to TRBJ2-3; no reliable D call. The CDR3 totals 12 residues. V lost 3 bases and J lost 3, with 4 bases in between. The germline gives CDR1 ENHRY, CDR2 SYGVKD. The CDR3 protein is CAISEGTDTQYF. The DNA for the CDR3 is TGTGCCATCAGTGAAGGGACAGATACGCAGTATTTT.

The V call is TRBV3-1, the J call TRBJ1-5; 7 nucleotides line up with TRBD1. Germline CDR1 and CDR2: LGHDT and YNNKEL (reference sequence). The CDR3 is 15 residues long. V lost 5 bases and J lost 5; bases outside the gene matches: 9. This chain's CDR3 is CASSGTGVGYQPQHF. The CDR3 DNA is TGTGCCAGCAGCGGAACAGGGGTGGGTTATCAGCCCCAGCATTTT.

This clonotype was detected only once. A junction end diverges from the germline sequence, so it may reflect a read error. This rearrangement joins TRBV4-1 to TRBJ2-2; a possible D gene is TRBD2 (6 bases). Germline CDR1 MGHRA, CDR2 YSYEKL. This CDR3 contains 14 residues. The CDR3: CANSLQRDTGELFF. The CDR3 DNA sequence: TGCGCCAACAGCCTCCAGCGGGACACCGGGGAGCTGTTTTTT.

This clonotype has a count of ten or more. The gene calls are TRBV12-3 or TRBV12-4 and TRBJ2-2, with a weak D call TRBD2 (6 bases). CDR3 length equals 16 residues. Deletions cut 2 bases from V and 7 bases from J, with 17 bases between. The CDR3 here is CASSLNGGVGDGELFF. The CDR3, as DNA: TGTGCCAGCAGTTTAAATGGCGGGGTGGGGGACGGGGAGCTGTTTTTT.

The chain carries TRBV28 and TRBJ1-2; D not resolved. The CDR3 length is 12 residues. V dropped 3 bases and J dropped 5 bases, with 7 bases sitting between them. Per germline, CDR1 MDHEN and CDR2 SYDVKM. This CDR3 reads CASSFIGYGYTF. CDR3 DNA sequence: TGTGCCAGCAGTTTTATAGGATATGGCTACACCTTC.

This clonotype was recorded at least ten times. CDR3 sequence: CARGRPGTRRNEQFF. The CDR3 DNA is TGTGCCAGGGGACGACCCGGGACTAGGAGAAATGAGCAGTTCTTC. This chain joins TRBV2 and TRBJ2-1, with 8 bases matching TRBD2. The CDR3 spans 15 residues. CDR1 is SNHLY and CDR2 is FYNNEI in the germline V gene. V trimming: 9 bases; J trimming: 7 bases; junction bases outside the gene matches: 14.

This clonotype was observed many times. This chain connects TRBV6-5 to TRBJ2-7; the match to TRBD2 covers 8 bases. With V trimmed by 5 bases and J by 5 bases, 5 bases remained unmatched. The CDR3 is made up of 13 amino acids. CDR1 is MNHEY, CDR2 SVGAGI, per germline. CDR3 in DNA: TGTGCCAGCAGTCCGACTAGCGCCAACGAGCAGTACTTC. Amino acids: CASSPTSANEQYF.

This clonotype was seen repeatedly, ten times or more. At one end the junction does not follow the germline gene, possibly because of a read error. J is TRBJ2-1 and V is TRBV7-2, with D perhaps TRBD1 (5 bases). The CDR3 runs 15 residues. CDR1 is SGHTA, CDR2 FQGNSA, per germline. CDR3 region: CASSLDFEVGAPDPF. CDR3 bases: TGTGCCAGCAGCTTAGATTTCGAAGTAGGGGCCCCGGACCCGTTC.

This clonotype was seen at least ten times. This chain links TRBV18 with TRBJ2-7; D is uncertain. Germline V gives CDR1 KGHSH, CDR2 LQKENI. V lost 3 bases, J lost 0 bases, and 9 bases lay in between. This CDR3 region has 14 residues. The CDR3 DNA is TGTGCCAGCTCACCGGGCGTTCGCTCCTACGAGCAGTACTTC. Its translation: CASSPGVRSYEQYF.

The table lists this clonotype with many counts. The chain is built from TRBV18 and TRBJ1-1; D gene uncertain. The CDR3 sequence is 14 residues long. Germline V gives CDR1 KGHSH, CDR2 LQKENI. V was shortened by 2 bases and J by 9 bases, with 16 bases between the two germline ends. The CDR3 sequence is CASSPGPEREQAFF. The CDR3 DNA sequence: TGTGCCAGCTCACCAGGCCCCGAAAGGGAACAAGCTTTCTTT.